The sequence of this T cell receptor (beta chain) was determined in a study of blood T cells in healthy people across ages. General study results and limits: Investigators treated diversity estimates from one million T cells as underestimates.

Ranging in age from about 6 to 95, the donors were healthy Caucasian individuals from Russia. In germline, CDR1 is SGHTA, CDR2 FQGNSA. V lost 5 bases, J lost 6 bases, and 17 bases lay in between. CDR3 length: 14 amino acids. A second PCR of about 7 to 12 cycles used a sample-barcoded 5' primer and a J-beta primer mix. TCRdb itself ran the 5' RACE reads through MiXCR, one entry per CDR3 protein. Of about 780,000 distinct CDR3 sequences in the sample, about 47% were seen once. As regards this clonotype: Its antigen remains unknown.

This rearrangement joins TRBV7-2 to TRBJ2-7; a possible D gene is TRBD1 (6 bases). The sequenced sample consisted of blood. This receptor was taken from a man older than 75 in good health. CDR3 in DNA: TGTGCCAGCAGCCTCACAGGGTTAGCGTCCGAGCAGTACTTC. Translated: CASSLTGLASEQYF.